A selection of T cell receptor beta chains follows, all from one sample in a study of blood T cell repertoires in COVID-19. TCRdb's copy holds only in-frame clones and misses some; the assay was immunoSEQ multiplex PCR. The sample has 200,000 to 250,000 clones; roughly four fifths are singletons. Source material: peripheral blood. These receptors originate from a woman aged 60-75 years with acute or convalescent COVID-19. The CDR3 runs from the conserved cysteine through the conserved F or W. Each record gives: clone size, J gene, V gene, D gene, CDR3 DNA, CDR3 protein. A D gene is named only where the DNA matches it firmly. Only part of the rows carry a size: once, few, many, or a class if the clone is expanded.

clone_size: -; j_call: TRBJ2-1; v_call: TRBV19; d_call: -; cdr3_nt: TGTGCCAGTAGTATTATAACTAGCATAAAAACTAACAATGAGCAGTTCTTC; cdr3_aa: CASSIITSIKTNNEQFF
clone_size: -; j_call: TRBJ1-1; v_call: TRBV7-6; d_call: -; cdr3_nt: TGTGCCAGCAGCAAACAGTCGAACACTGAAGCTTTCTTT; cdr3_aa: CASSKQSNTEAFF
clone_size: -; j_call: TRBJ2-2; v_call: TRBV9; d_call: TRBD2; cdr3_nt: TGTGCCAGCAGCCTTCCTAGCGGGGGGGCGAACACCGGGGAGCTGTTTTTT; cdr3_aa: CASSLPSGGANTGELFF
clone_size: -; j_call: TRBJ1-2; v_call: TRBV4-1; d_call: TRBD1; cdr3_nt: TGCGCCAGCAGCCGGGGACAGGGCCAAGCTAACTATGGCTACACCTTC; cdr3_aa: CASSRGQGQANYGYTF
clone_size: -; j_call: TRBJ1-2; v_call: TRBV18; d_call: -; cdr3_nt: TGTGCCAGCTCACCCGTTTCCCAGAACTATGGCTACACCTTC; cdr3_aa: CASSPVSQNYGYTF
clone_size: -; j_call: TRBJ2-4; v_call: TRBV18; d_call: -; cdr3_nt: TGTGCCAGCTCACCACGTAGGGAGGTGGCCAAAAACATTCAGTACTTC; cdr3_aa: CASSPRREVAKNIQYF
clone_size: -; j_call: TRBJ1-6; v_call: TRBV18; d_call: TRBD1; cdr3_nt: TGTGCCAGCTCACCAATCGGGACAGCGAATTCACCCCTCCACTTT; cdr3_aa: CASSPIGTANSPLHF
clone_size: -; j_call: TRBJ2-5; v_call: TRBV10-3; d_call: -; cdr3_nt: TGTGCCACCTGGGGAGGGGGGGTTCAAGAGACCCAGTACTTC; cdr3_aa: CATWGGGVQETQYF
clone_size: -; j_call: TRBJ2-6; v_call: TRBV5-6; d_call: -; cdr3_nt: TGTGCCAGCAGCTTGGGCAGAAACTCTGGGGCCAACGTCCTGACTTTC; cdr3_aa: CASSLGRNSGANVLTF
clone_size: -; j_call: TRBJ1-1; v_call: TRBV5-6; d_call: -; cdr3_nt: TGTGCCAGCAGCTTGGGAGACAGGACTGAAGCTTTCTTT; cdr3_aa: CASSLGDRTEAFF
clone_size: once; j_call: TRBJ1-2; v_call: TRBV7-2; d_call: TRBD1; cdr3_nt: TGTGCCAGCAGCTTAGGAGGGACAGGGACGACCCCCACCTTC; cdr3_aa: CASSLGGTGTTPTF
clone_size: -; j_call: TRBJ2-2; v_call: TRBV19; d_call: TRBD2; cdr3_nt: TGTGCCAGTATTAAGCGGGGCCCGAACACCGGGGAGCTGTTTTTT; cdr3_aa: CASIKRGPNTGELFF
clone_size: -; j_call: TRBJ2-2; v_call: TRBV3-1/TRBV3-2; d_call: TRBD2; cdr3_nt: TGTGCCAGCAGCCAAACGGCGGGGGGGCTCATCGGGGAGCTGTTTTTT; cdr3_aa: CASSQTAGGLIGELFF
clone_size: -; j_call: TRBJ1-2; v_call: TRBV7-2; d_call: TRBD1; cdr3_nt: TGTGCCAGCAGCTATTGGACAGGGCCTAACTATGGCTACACCTTC; cdr3_aa: CASSYWTGPNYGYTF
clone_size: -; j_call: TRBJ2-5; v_call: TRBV13; d_call: -; cdr3_nt: TGTGCCAGCAGCTTAGGCCCCGACGCGGCTTATCCATTCCAAGAGACCCAGTACTTC; cdr3_aa: CASSLGPDAAYPFQETQYF
clone_size: -; j_call: TRBJ1-6; v_call: TRBV7-9; d_call: TRBD1; cdr3_nt: TGTGCCAGCAGCACCGGGACAGGAACGCATTCACCCCTCCACTTT; cdr3_aa: CASSTGTGTHSPLHF
clone_size: -; j_call: TRBJ2-5; v_call: TRBV11-2; d_call: TRBD2; cdr3_nt: TGTGCCAGCAGCTCCATGAGCGGGGGGAAAGAGACCCAGTACTTC; cdr3_aa: CASSSMSGGKETQYF
clone_size: -; j_call: TRBJ1-4; v_call: TRBV4-3; d_call: -; cdr3_nt: TGCGCCAGCAGCCCGGGGGATAGGTGGGAAAAACTGTTTTTT; cdr3_aa: CASSPGDRWEKLFF
clone_size: once; j_call: TRBJ1-4; v_call: TRBV6-6; d_call: TRBD1; cdr3_nt: TGTGCCAGCAGACAGGGGAATGAAAAACTGTTTTTT; cdr3_aa: CASRQGNEKLFF
clone_size: -; j_call: TRBJ1-2; v_call: TRBV28; d_call: -; cdr3_nt: TGTGCCAGCAGTTTGGAGGGACCCTATGGCTACACCTTC; cdr3_aa: CASSLEGPYGYTF
clone_size: few; j_call: TRBJ1-1; v_call: TRBV5-1; d_call: TRBD1; cdr3_nt: TGCGCCAGCAGCTTGGAGGGGGCCGGTCGCACGGAGGCTTTCTTT; cdr3_aa: CASSLEGAGRTEAFF
clone_size: -; j_call: TRBJ1-2; v_call: TRBV5-6; d_call: -; cdr3_nt: TGTGCCAGCAGCTTGATCCATCTCCGGGGGGGCTACACCTTC; cdr3_aa: CASSLIHLRGGYTF
clone_size: -; j_call: TRBJ1-2; v_call: TRBV7-2; d_call: TRBD1; cdr3_nt: TGTGCCAGCAGCTTAGGACAGGGGGCTTGGGGCTATGGCTACACCTTC; cdr3_aa: CASSLGQGAWGYGYTF
clone_size: -; j_call: TRBJ1-2; v_call: TRBV4-2; d_call: -; cdr3_nt: TGTGCCAGCAGCCAAGGTGCGGGAGACTTCTATGGCTACACCTTC; cdr3_aa: CASSQGAGDFYGYTF
clone_size: -; j_call: TRBJ2-3; v_call: TRBV24-1; d_call: -; cdr3_nt: TGTGCCACCAGTGATACCTCAGGGGTAGGAGATACGCAGTATTTT; cdr3_aa: CATSDTSGVGDTQYF
clone_size: -; j_call: TRBJ1-2; v_call: TRBV5-4; d_call: TRBD1; cdr3_nt: TGTGCCAGCAGTTATACAGGGGGTGGCTATGGCTACACCTTC; cdr3_aa: CASSYTGGGYGYTF
clone_size: -; j_call: TRBJ1-6; v_call: TRBV6-5; d_call: TRBD1; cdr3_nt: TGTGCCAGCAGTCCGGGACAGGTCGATTCACCCCTCCACTTT; cdr3_aa: CASSPGQVDSPLHF
clone_size: -; j_call: TRBJ1-3; v_call: TRBV2; d_call: TRBD1; cdr3_nt: TGTGCCAGCAGCCCACCCCAGGACAGGGGCGGAAACACCATATATTTT; cdr3_aa: CASSPPQDRGGNTIYF
clone_size: -; j_call: TRBJ2-1; v_call: TRBV6-2/TRBV6-3; d_call: TRBD2; cdr3_nt: TGTGCCAGCAGTCAAGGGTACGCCGGGACTAATTCCTACAATGAGCAGTTCTTC; cdr3_aa: CASSQGYAGTNSYNEQFF
clone_size: -; j_call: TRBJ1-6; v_call: TRBV2; d_call: -; cdr3_nt: TGTGCCAGTATTTACAGCTATAATTCACCCCTCCACTTT; cdr3_aa: CASIYSYNSPLHF
clone_size: -; j_call: TRBJ2-5; v_call: TRBV12-3/TRBV12-4; d_call: -; cdr3_nt: TGTGCCAGCAGCAACCAAGAGACCCAGTACTTC; cdr3_aa: CASSNQETQYF
clone_size: -; j_call: TRBJ2-7; v_call: TRBV6-1; d_call: TRBD1; cdr3_nt: TGTGCCAGCAGTGCCACAGGGGGCTCTCCAATCTACGAGCAGTACTTC; cdr3_aa: CASSATGGSPIYEQYF
clone_size: -; j_call: TRBJ2-2; v_call: TRBV7-2; d_call: -; cdr3_nt: TGTGCCAGCAGCTTAGAAGGGGTCGGGACCGGGGAGCTGTTTTTT; cdr3_aa: CASSLEGVGTGELFF
clone_size: -; j_call: TRBJ2-3; v_call: TRBV28; d_call: TRBD2; cdr3_nt: TGTGCCAGCAGTTTATTAGCGGGGGCTAGCACAGATACGCAGTATTTT; cdr3_aa: CASSLLAGASTDTQYF
clone_size: -; j_call: TRBJ1-3; v_call: TRBV3-1/TRBV3-2; d_call: TRBD1; cdr3_nt: TGTGCCAGCAGCCATCAGGGGGCGCGAGGAAACACCATATATTTT; cdr3_aa: CASSHQGARGNTIYF
clone_size: -; j_call: TRBJ1-6; v_call: TRBV6-6; d_call: -; cdr3_nt: TGTGCCAGCAGTTACTCAGAGGGCAATTCACCCCTCCACTTT; cdr3_aa: CASSYSEGNSPLHF
clone_size: once; j_call: TRBJ1-2; v_call: TRBV6-5; d_call: -; cdr3_nt: TGTGCCAGCAGTTACGATTCGACAGGAGCCTATGGCTACACCTTC; cdr3_aa: CASSYDSTGAYGYTF
clone_size: -; j_call: TRBJ1-2; v_call: TRBV20-1; d_call: TRBD1; cdr3_nt: TGCAGTGCGTACTACAGGGGTGGCTACACCTTC; cdr3_aa: CSAYYRGGYTF
clone_size: once; j_call: TRBJ2-7; v_call: TRBV27; d_call: TRBD2; cdr3_nt: TGTGCCAGTTTTTCGGGGGGGGTGGGCTCCTACGAGCAGTACTTC; cdr3_aa: CASFSGGVGSYEQYF
clone_size: -; j_call: TRBJ2-2; v_call: TRBV4-1; d_call: TRBD1; cdr3_nt: TGCGCCAGCAGCCAATTGCCGACAGGGGTTTGGACCGGGGAGCTGTTTTTT; cdr3_aa: CASSQLPTGVWTGELFF
clone_size: once; j_call: TRBJ1-5; v_call: TRBV19; d_call: -; cdr3_nt: TGTGCCAGTAGCTCCACCGGGACAAGAAGATATAGCAATCAGCCCCAGCATTTT; cdr3_aa: CASSSTGTRRYSNQPQHF
clone_size: -; j_call: TRBJ1-4; v_call: TRBV7-2; d_call: -; cdr3_nt: TGTGCCAGCAGCTTGGCCGGGACTACAACTAATGAAAAACTGTTTTTT; cdr3_aa: CASSLAGTTTNEKLFF
clone_size: few; j_call: TRBJ2-3; v_call: TRBV5-1; d_call: TRBD2; cdr3_nt: TGCGCCAGCAGCCCGGGACTAGCGGGAACCCGCACAGATACGCAGTATTTT; cdr3_aa: CASSPGLAGTRTDTQYF
clone_size: -; j_call: TRBJ2-7; v_call: TRBV9; d_call: -; cdr3_nt: TGTGCCAGCAGCGTAGTCCCTCACACACGGGACTTGTGCGAGCAGTACTTC; cdr3_aa: CASSVVPHTRDLCEQYF
clone_size: -; j_call: TRBJ2-3; v_call: TRBV11-1; d_call: -; cdr3_nt: TGTGCCAGCAGCTTTTCTCCCGACTCAGATACGCAGTATTTT; cdr3_aa: CASSFSPDSDTQYF
clone_size: -; j_call: TRBJ1-4; v_call: TRBV5-5; d_call: TRBD1; cdr3_nt: TGTGCCAGCAGCTTGATGCCCGGGACAGATAATGAAAAACTGTTTTTT; cdr3_aa: CASSLMPGTDNEKLFF
clone_size: -; j_call: TRBJ2-1; v_call: TRBV11-2; d_call: TRBD2; cdr3_nt: TGTGCCAGCAGCTTAGACGGACTAGCCGTCGATGAGCAGTTCTTC; cdr3_aa: CASSLDGLAVDEQFF
clone_size: once; j_call: TRBJ2-3; v_call: TRBV7-2; d_call: TRBD2; cdr3_nt: TGTGCCAGCAGCTTACGGGGACTAGTTACAGATACGCAGTATTTT; cdr3_aa: CASSLRGLVTDTQYF
clone_size: -; j_call: TRBJ1-1; v_call: TRBV27; d_call: TRBD1; cdr3_nt: TGTGCCAGCAGCCGACAGGGGGGGTTGGTCACTGAAGCTTTCTTT; cdr3_aa: CASSRQGGLVTEAFF
clone_size: -; j_call: TRBJ1-5; v_call: TRBV6-6; d_call: TRBD1; cdr3_nt: TGTGCCAGCAGTCCTCTAGTTTCCGGACAGGGCTTTGGGAATCAGCCCCAGCATTTT; cdr3_aa: CASSPLVSGQGFGNQPQHF
clone_size: -; j_call: TRBJ2-1; v_call: TRBV3-1/TRBV3-2; d_call: TRBD2; cdr3_nt: TGTGCCAGCAGCCGCCTAGCGGGGGGTCACAATGAGCAGTTCTTC; cdr3_aa: CASSRLAGGHNEQFF
clone_size: -; j_call: TRBJ1-1; v_call: TRBV5-1; d_call: -; cdr3_nt: TGCGCCAGCAGCCTTACAGGGAACACTGAAGCTTTCTTT; cdr3_aa: CASSLTGNTEAFF